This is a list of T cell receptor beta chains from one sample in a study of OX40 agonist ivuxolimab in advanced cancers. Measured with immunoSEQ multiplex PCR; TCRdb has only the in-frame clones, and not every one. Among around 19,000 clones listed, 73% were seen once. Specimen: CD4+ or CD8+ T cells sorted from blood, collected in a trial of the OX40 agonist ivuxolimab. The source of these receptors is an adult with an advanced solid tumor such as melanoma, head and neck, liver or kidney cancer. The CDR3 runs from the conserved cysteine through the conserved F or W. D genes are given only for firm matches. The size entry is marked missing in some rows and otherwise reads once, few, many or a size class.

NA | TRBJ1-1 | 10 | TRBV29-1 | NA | CSVWHTEAFF | TGCAGCGTTTGGCACACTGAAGCTTTCTTT
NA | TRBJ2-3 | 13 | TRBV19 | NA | CASSIDFRDTQYF | TGTGCCAGTAGTATAGATTTCAGAGATACGCAGTATTTT
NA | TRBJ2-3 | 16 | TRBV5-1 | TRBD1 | CASSLGAGGAGDTQYF | TGCGCCAGCAGCTTGGGGGCAGGGGGCGCTGGAGATACGCAGTATTTT
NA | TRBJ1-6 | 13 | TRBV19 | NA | CASSDTYNSPLHF | TGTGCCAGTAGTGACACCTATAATTCACCCCTCCACTTT
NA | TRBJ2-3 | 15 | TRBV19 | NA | CASNPDRSSTDTQYF | TGTGCCAGTAACCCAGACAGGAGTAGCACAGATACGCAGTATTTT
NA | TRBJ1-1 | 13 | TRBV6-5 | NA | CASNKQGSTEAFF | TGTGCCAGCAATAAGCAGGGGAGCACTGAAGCTTTCTTT
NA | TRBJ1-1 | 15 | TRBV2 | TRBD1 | CASSVRGLLHTEAFF | TGTGCCAGCAGTGTCAGGGGGCTCCTGCACACTGAAGCTTTCTTT
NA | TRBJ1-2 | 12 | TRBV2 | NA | CASSEAPSGEVF | TGTGCCAGCAGTGAGGCCCCCTCAGGGGAGGTCTTC
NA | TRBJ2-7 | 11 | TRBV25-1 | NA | CAAGTTYEQYF | TGTGCCGCGGGCACAACCTACGAGCAGTACTTC
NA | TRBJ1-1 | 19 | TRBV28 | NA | CASSLGEGDGSRWGTEAFF | TGTGCCAGCAGTTTAGGGGAGGGGGATGGCTCTAGGTGGGGCACTGAAGCTTTCTTT
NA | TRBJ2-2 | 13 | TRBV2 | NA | CASSEGYGGELFF | TGTGCCAGCAGTGAGGGGTACGGCGGGGAGCTGTTTTTT
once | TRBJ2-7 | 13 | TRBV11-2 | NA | CASSPIVSYEQYF | TGTGCCAGCAGCCCCATCGTATCCTACGAGCAGTACTTC
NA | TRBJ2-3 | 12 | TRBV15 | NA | CATGHRTDTQYF | TGTGCCACAGGACACCGTACAGATACGCAGTATTTT
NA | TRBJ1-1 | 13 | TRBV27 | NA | CASRAGRNTEAFF | TGTGCCAGCAGGGCGGGACGGAACACTGAAGCTTTCTTT
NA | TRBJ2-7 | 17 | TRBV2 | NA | CASSEGGWVEYSYEQYF | TGTGCCAGCAGTGAAGGGGGGTGGGTCGAATACTCCTACGAGCAGTACTTC
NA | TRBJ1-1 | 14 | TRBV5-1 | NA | CASSAQGSGSEAFF | TGCGCCAGCAGCGCTCAGGGATCTGGTAGTGAAGCTTTCTTT
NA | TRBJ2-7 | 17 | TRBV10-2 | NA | CASSDAEGGGYTYEQYF | TGCGCCAGCAGTGACGCGGAGGGGGGGGGTTATACCTACGAGCAGTACTTC
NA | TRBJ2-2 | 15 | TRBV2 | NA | CASSPGPTNTGELFF | TGTGCCAGCAGTCCCGGACCGACCAACACCGGGGAGCTGTTTTTT